The 5 T cell receptor beta chains in this list originate from one sample, sequenced in a study of CD8 T cells in ankylosing spondylitis. Using its own MiXCR run on the 5' RACE reads, TCRdb lists one record per CDR3 protein. The table records 330,000 or so distinct CDR3 sequences, less than 9.5% of them present only once. No cognate antigen is known for these TCRs. Study-wide results and caveats: Ankylosing spondylitis blood appeared to carry a characteristic TCR beta motif of roughly eight highly homologous variants.

The sample was blood, either unsorted or a sorted T cell fraction (not recorded which). The receptors here all came from a male donor with ankylosing spondylitis.

This clonotype came up many times. The chain carries TRBV7-2 and TRBJ2-3, with 9 bases fitting TRBD2. This CDR3 comprises 15 residues. Trimming took 3 bases from V and 6 from J; bases not matched to a gene: 7. The germline V gene has CDR1 SGHTA and CDR2 FQGNSA. This chain's CDR3 is CASSFGLAGRDTQYF. The DNA of the CDR3 is TGTGCCAGCAGCTTTGGCCTAGCGGGGAGGGATACGCAGTATTTT.

This chain connects TRBV4-1 to TRBJ1-1; a possible D gene is TRBD1 (6 bases). V was shortened by 2 bases and J by 0 bases, with 10 bases between the two germline ends. CDR1 and CDR2 (germline): MGHRA, YSYEKL. The CDR3 extends over 15 amino acids. The CDR3 nucleotides read TGCGCCAGCAGCCAACCCAGGGACATGAACACTGAAGCTTTCTTT. Translated: CASSQPRDMNTEAFF.

The chain employs TRBV6-5 and TRBJ2-3; tentative D call: TRBD2 (6 bases). The germline V gene encodes CDR1 MNHEY and CDR2 SVGAGI. This CDR3 is 16 amino acids long. Trimming cost V 2 bases and J 0 bases, with 12 bases left between them. Here the CDR3 DNA reads TGTGCCAGCAGTTACGTGCTCGGGAGTAGCACAGATACGCAGTATTTT. Its translation: CASSYVLGSSTDTQYF.

This clonotype was seen many times. CDR3 protein: CATNGSGCTGELFF. CDR3 in DNA: TGTGCCACCAACGGGAGTGGCTGCACCGGGGAGCTGTTTTTT. V is TRBV24-1 and J is TRBJ2-2, with D possibly being TRBD2 (6 bases). Germline V CDR1 and CDR2: KGHDR, SFDVKD. The CDR3 has 14 residues. V shed 8 bases and J shed 4 bases, with 13 bases lying between them.

In its sample, this clonotype was seen a few times. The chain employs TRBV6-1 and TRBJ1-1; D is ambiguous. V was shortened by 3 bases and J by 0 bases, with 11 bases between the two germline ends. Per germline, CDR1 MNHNS and CDR2 SASEGT. The CDR3 has 15 amino acids. The CDR3 coding sequence is TGTGCCAGCAGTGATACTAGGACCATGAACACTGAAGCTTTCTTT. Translated, it gives CASSDTRTMNTEAFF.